The 16 T cell receptor beta chains in this list originate from one sample, sequenced in a study of CD4+ T cells in melanoma. Produced via immunoSEQ multiplex PCR; TCRdb's table is partial and in-frame only. The sample yields over 100,000 clones, about 90% seen once. Material for sequencing was peripheral blood. Receptors originate from a human donor with melanoma.

This clone was recorded once. This chain joins TRBV9 and TRBJ1-4, with D unresolved. This CDR3 contains 14 residues. Germline lookup yields CDR1 SGDLS and CDR2 YYNGEE. Trimming shortened V by 0 bases and J by 7 bases, and 10 bases separated the two germline ends. This chain's CDR3 is CASSVGTFGEKLFF. For the CDR3, the DNA is TGTGCCAGCAGCGTAGGAACATTCGGTGAAAAACTGTTTTTT.

This chain connects TRBV4-3 to TRBJ1-2, with a possible D match to TRBD1 (5 bases). CDR3 length equals 12 residues. Germline CDR1 reads LGHNA; CDR2 reads YSLEER. Trimming removed 2 bases from V and 8 bases from J, with 9 bases in between. The CDR3, as DNA: TGCGCCAGCAGCCAAACCGGGGACGGCTACACCTTC. This codes for CASSQTGDGYTF.

The genes are TRBV28 and TRBJ2-7; 7 positions agree with TRBD2. Germline CDR1 reads MDHEN; CDR2 reads SYDVKM. Trimming removed 5 bases from V and 0 bases from J; junction bases left unmatched: 10. The CDR3 contains 16 residues. The DNA of the CDR3 is TGTGCCAGCAGTCCAATCACGGGACTACTCTCCTACGAGCAGTACTTC. Protein: CASSPITGLLSYEQYF.

V and J are TRBV19 and TRBJ2-5, with TRBD2 matching 14 bases. Trimming cost V 10 bases and J 5 bases; bases outside gene matches: 18. The CDR3 consists of 18 residues. From germline, CDR1 is LNHDA and CDR2 SQIVND (reference sequence). CDR3 region: CATRGGLAGVGQGETQYF. Written as DNA, the CDR3 is TGTGCCACCAGAGGGGGACTAGCGGGAGTCGGTCAAGGGGAGACCCAGTACTTC.

V is TRBV6-4 and J is TRBJ1-1; maybe TRBD1 (5 bases). This CDR3 has 15 amino acids. V was clipped by 6 bases and J by 5 bases, with 19 bases between them. Germline values: CDR1 MRHNA, CDR2 SNTAGT. The DNA of the CDR3 is TGTGCCAGCAGCCCAGGCGGGGGTGGAGGGACTGAAGCTTTCTTT. Protein product: CASSPGGGGGTEAFF.

This clone was seen once. The V and J genes are TRBV6-6 and TRBJ2-5; 8 bases are a match to TRBD1. The CDR3 is 15 amino acids. Looked up from germline, CDR1 is MNHNY and CDR2 is SVGAGI (reference sequence). Germline trimming cut 0 bases from V and 11 bases from J; bases unmatched to any gene: 11. Here the CDR3 DNA reads TGTGCCAGCAGTTACTCGACACAGGGGGTGAAGAAGCAGTACTTC. It codes for CASSYSTQGVKKQYF.

The V gene is TRBV5-1, the J gene TRBJ2-3; D tentatively fits TRBD1 or TRBD2 (5 bases each). V was trimmed by 2 bases and J by 5 bases, leaving 21 bases between them. This CDR3 region has 17 residues. Germline CDR1 and CDR2: SGHRS and YFSETQ. The CDR3 bases are TGCGCCAGCAGCTTCCGGGGCAGCCGATCCGCGGGAGATACGCAGTATTTT. Translating gives CASSFRGSRSAGDTQYF.

The chain uses TRBV29-1 and TRBJ1-2; D call uncertain. The germline V and J ends were trimmed by 3 bases and 4 bases, with 6 bases remaining between them. Germline CDR1 SQVTM, CDR2 ANQGSEA. The CDR3 length is 11 residues. CDR3 protein: CSVDSPYGYTF. Written as DNA, the CDR3 is TGCAGCGTTGACAGCCCCTATGGCTACACCTTC.

The chain carries TRBV5-6 and TRBJ1-2; maybe TRBD1 (6 bases). V lost 4 bases and J lost 6, with 16 bases in between. Germline V gene lookup returns CDR1 SGHDT and CDR2 YYEEEE. The CDR3 has 14 amino acids. The CDR3 sequence is CASSTLPGTNGYTF. CDR3 in DNA: TGTGCCAGCAGCACGCTACCCGGGACAAATGGCTACACCTTC.

The CDR3 DNA follows: TGTGCCAGCAGCTTAGGACCAGGGAGCTATGGCTACACCTTC. This sequence encodes CASSLGPGSYGYTF. This sequence joins TRBV7-2 and TRBJ1-2, with D tentatively TRBD1 (5 bases). The CDR3 covers 14 residues. Germline lookup yields CDR1 SGHTA and CDR2 FQGNSA. V was cut by 1 base and J by 4 bases, with 10 bases left in between.

The gene calls are TRBV27 and TRBJ2-2; 7 nucleotides align to TRBD1. The germline CDR1 and CDR2 sequences are MNHEY and SMNVEV (reference sequence). V trimming: 5 bases; J trimming: 7 bases; junction bases outside the gene matches: 7. The CDR3 has 14 residues. CDR3 nucleotides: TGTGCCAGCAGTCAGGGGGTCGGCCTCGGGGAGCTGTTTTTT. Translation: CASSQGVGLGELFF.

CDR3 coding DNA: TGTGCCAGTAGTCGCAATCCGGGACTAGCGGGGGGGCAGCAGTTCTTC. Protein: CASSRNPGLAGGQQFF. The chain is built from TRBV19 and TRBJ2-1, with TRBD2 matching 16 bases. CDR3 length: 16 amino acids. Losses at the gene ends were 5 bases for V and 11 bases for J; bases not matched to a gene: 9. Germline V gene lookup returns CDR1 LNHDA and CDR2 SQIVND (reference sequence). The full variable domain, with the rest looked up from reference TRBV19 and TRBJ2-1, is DGGITQSPKYLFRKEGQNVTLSCEQNLNHDAMYWYRQDPGQGLRLIYYSQIVNDFQKGDIAEGYSVSREKKESFPLTVTSAQKNPTAFYLCASSRNPGLAGGQQFFGPGTRLTVL.

This clone has at least ten counts. The rearrangement links TRBV7-3 to TRBJ1-2, with a weak D call TRBD1 (5 bases). V dropped 6 bases and J dropped 7 bases, with 18 bases sitting between them. Germline V lookup: CDR1 SGHTA, CDR2 FQGTGA. This CDR3 is built from 14 residues. The CDR3 sequence is CASSHIGGKSGYTF. CDR3 bases: TGTGCCAGCAGTCACATTGGGGGAAAGTCTGGCTACACCTTC.

The rearrangement uses TRBV7-8 and TRBJ2-2; D is perhaps TRBD1 (6 bases). In germline, CDR1 is SGHVS, CDR2 FQNEAQ. CDR3 length equals 16 residues. V was shortened by 2 bases and J by 0 bases, with 10 bases between the two germline ends. The CDR3 bases are TGTGCCAGCAGCTTATTGCAGGGGACGAACACCGGGGAGCTGTTTTTT. Protein: CASSLLQGTNTGELFF.

The chain recombines TRBV5-5 with TRBJ2-4; 16 bases fit TRBD2. Germline trimming cut 3 bases from V and 1 base from J; bases unmatched to any gene: 10. CDR3 length: 20 amino acids. Germline V gene data show CDR1 as SGHKS and CDR2 as YYEKEE (reference sequence). The CDR3 sequence is CASSSHPGLAGGPAKNIQYF. The CDR3 DNA reads as TGTGCCAGCAGCTCCCACCCGGGACTAGCGGGAGGGCCGGCCAAAAACATTCAGTACTTC.

V usage is TRBV10-3 and J usage is TRBJ2-7; 12 positions agree with TRBD2. The length of the CDR3 is 12 residues. The V gene end was trimmed by 8 bases and the J gene end by 5 bases; junction bases not matched to a gene: 1. Germline loops: CDR1 ENHRY, CDR2 SYGVKD. The DNA for the CDR3 is TGTGCCATCCGACTAGCGGGAGACGAGCAGTACTTC. Its protein product is CAIRLAGDEQYF.